These T cell receptor beta chains were read from a single sample in a study of blood T cells in healthy people across ages. TCRdb re-called the 5' RACE reads through MiXCR, storing one row per CDR3 protein. The sample yields 1.5 million to 2 million distinct CDR3 sequences, 49% seen once. Source material: blood. Receptors were obtained from a woman aged 40 to 50 in good health. Both conserved end residues are trimmed from each CDR3. D genes are given only for firm matches.

j_call,d_call,v_call,cdr3_aa
TRBJ1-2,-,TRBV28,ASSFRVGQGTSYGYT
TRBJ1-5,TRBD1,TRBV7-2,ASSLDGTGGTHQPQH
TRBJ2-5,-,TRBV9,ASSVAGIETQY
TRBJ2-3,-,TRBV20-1,RTGPPTDTQY
TRBJ2-5,-,TRBV7-3,ASSLIAGPETQY
TRBJ2-7,TRBD2,TRBV9,ASSVNQRGSSYEQY
TRBJ2-5,-,TRBV7-2,ASTSSLSETQY
TRBJ2-3,-,TRBV15,ATSGDPTSTDTQY
-,-,TRBV20-1,SARAFGRETYEQY
TRBJ2-5,-,TRBV7-9,ASSLGLAGTGTETQY
TRBJ2-7,-,TRBV27,ASSPPIGYEQY
TRBJ2-3,-,TRBV15,ATSTPGESTDTQY
TRBJ1-2,-,TRBV7-9,ASSPPTDTYGYT
TRBJ2-7,TRBD1,TRBV10-3,AIRDAGTGGKEQY
TRBJ1-1,-,TRBV3-1,ASSPLPGSGAF
TRBJ2-3,-,TRBV29-1,SVKTGLRADTQY
TRBJ1-5,TRBD1,TRBV27,ASSPKTGVENQPQH
TRBJ2-7,-,TRBV9,ASTGGSGTYNEQY
TRBJ2-3,-,TRBV29-1,SVVRTTDTQY
TRBJ2-2,-,TRBV7-2,ASSLVPPPGTGELF
-,TRBD1,TRBV3-1,ASSLTRTGQSETQY
TRBJ2-1,TRBD2,TRBV9,AGSVVAGGPPSYNEQF
TRBJ1-5,TRBD1,TRBV20-1,SATQGADQPQH
TRBJ2-3,TRBD2,TRBV6-5,ASRREGGTDTQY
TRBJ2-7,TRBD1,TRBV6-1,ASTRQGWSYEQY
TRBJ2-5,-,TRBV6-2/TRBV6-3,ASSHGQRVVETQY
TRBJ2-1,TRBD2,TRBV11-2,ASSLGTGGRDEQF
TRBJ2-3,TRBD1,TRBV18,ASSPTGVQTDTQY
TRBJ2-5,TRBD2,TRBV7-2,ASSLVGGGAETQY
TRBJ1-1,-,TRBV4-1,ASSQPGQFTEAF
TRBJ1-1,-,TRBV6-2/TRBV6-3,ASSWEANTEAF
TRBJ2-6,TRBD2,TRBV7-8,ASNNEAGIFTGANVLT
TRBJ1-5,-,TRBV6-2/TRBV6-3,ASWRQGNQPQH
TRBJ2-6,TRBD1,TRBV7-3,ASSRDSSGANVLT
TRBJ2-1,-,TRBV20-1,SASFSANSEQF
TRBJ2-7,-,TRBV6-2/TRBV6-3,ASSRLGFYEQY
TRBJ2-3,-,TRBV7-9,ANTGDTDTQY
TRBJ2-1,TRBD1,TRBV5-1,ASSLTTGTGVGNEQF
TRBJ1-2,-,TRBV6-2/TRBV6-3,ASREGLIYGYT
TRBJ2-1,-,TRBV9,ASSATLAGYNEQF
-,-,TRBV7-7,ASSLVRRSSYNEQY
TRBJ1-6,-,TRBV20-1,SASNSFDSPLH
-,-,TRBV5-1,ASNTTDRHPGETQY
TRBJ2-7,TRBD2,TRBV5-1,ASSQLNKRGEYEQY
TRBJ2-1,-,TRBV2,ASSEYRGAINEQF
TRBJ2-7,TRBD1,TRBV24-1,ATSDGQGRYEQY
TRBJ2-3,-,TRBV27,ASSLSVLPDTQY
TRBJ2-5,-,TRBV12-3/TRBV12-4,ATDQEGKETQY
TRBJ2-5,TRBD2,TRBV6-5,ASSYRTSATQY
TRBJ1-4,TRBD1,TRBV6-5,ASSYVPQGAGNEKLF
TRBJ2-7,-,TRBV28,ASSSVGKVDYEQY
TRBJ2-6,-,TRBV3-1,ASSQSVTARAGANALT